The present entry profiles one T cell receptor (beta chain) with its context. Its antigen is as yet unknown. As it was prepared, the TCRbeta library received unique molecular identifiers. TCRdb re-called the PCR reads with MiXCR, one entry per CDR3 protein. The sample holds nearly 350,000 distinct CDR3 sequences; about 17% are singletons and the top ten take roughly 40%. These data belong to a study of T-cell reconstitution after alpha-beta-depleted transplantation in children. Study results and limitations: One year post-transplant, T-cell counts and diversity were largely derived from T cells produced anew.

The specimen was PBMCs, mostly from graft donor cells, collected 360 days after TCRalphabeta/CD19-depleted stem cell transplant. The sequence was collected from a male patient aged 2 to 10 who had a stem cell transplant for acute lymphoblastic leukemia, so the T cells may come from the graft donor.

The CDR3 bases are TGCGCCAGCAGCGTAGGGGGACCCTCCTACGAGCAGTACTTC. Translated: CASSVGGPSYEQYF. The chain joins TRBV4-3 to TRBJ2-7, with D perhaps matching TRBD1 (6 bases). This CDR3 region has 14 residues. Germline CDR1 LGHNA, CDR2 YSLEER. Trimming shortened V by 5 bases and J by 0 bases, and 11 bases separated the two germline ends.